The 14 T cell receptor beta chains below were found in one sample sequenced in a study of T-cell reconstitution after alpha-beta-depleted transplantation in children. Molecular barcoding with unique molecular identifiers was used for the TCRbeta library. TCRdb redid the calling of the PCR reads with MiXCR, one entry per CDR3 protein. In the table there are approximately 170,000 distinct CDR3 sequences, 11% of which are singletons. Sequenced material: PBMCs, taken before TCRalphabeta/CD19-depleted stem cell transplant. These receptors were obtained from a boy aged 2 to 10 with acute myeloid leukemia, due to receive a stem cell transplant.

This clonotype occurred many times. This chain joins TRBV7-9 and TRBJ2-2; 10 bases are shared with TRBD1. Germline CDR1 reads SEHNR; CDR2 reads FQNEAQ (reference sequence). V lost 5 bases, J lost 4 bases, and 7 bases stayed unmatched. This CDR3 spans 16 amino acids. In DNA form, the CDR3 reads TGTGCCAGCAGCCCATCGGGACAGGGGATCACCGGGGAGCTGTTTTTT. Translating it yields CASSPSGQGITGELFF. Complete variable domain (other parts from reference TRBV7-9 and TRBJ2-2): DTGVSQNPRHKITKRGQNVTFRCDPISEHNRLYWYRQTLGQGPEFLTYFQNEAQLEKSRLLSDRFSAERPKGSFSTLEIQRTEQGDSAMYLCASSPSGQGITGELFFGEGSRLTVL.

This chain connects TRBV11-2 to TRBJ2-2; D gene ambiguous. CDR3 size: 16 residues. The germline CDR1 and CDR2 sequences are SGHAT and FQNNGV. Deletions cut 3 bases from V and 3 bases from J, with 14 bases between. The CDR3 sequence: CASSFTRQLYTGELFF. In DNA, the CDR3 is TGTGCCAGCAGCTTCACCCGTCAGTTGTACACCGGGGAGCTGTTTTTT.

This clonotype came up many times. The chain uses TRBV20-1 and TRBJ1-1; no clear D gene. V was pared by 4 bases and J by 0 bases, with 12 bases between. Germline V CDR1 and CDR2: DFQATT, SNEGSKA (reference sequence). This CDR3 has 14 residues. CDR3 bases: TGCAGTGCTAAAACTTACACCTTGAACACTGAAGCTTTCTTT. It specifies CSAKTYTLNTEAFF.

Note on this clonotype: A junction boundary mismatches the germline segment, possibly from a read error. The chain combines TRBV20-1 with TRBJ1-1, with a weak D call TRBD1 (5 bases). Germline V gives CDR1 DFQATT, CDR2 SNEGSKA (reference sequence). CDR3 length: 16 amino acids. CDR3 residues: CSARDFRAPKNTEAFF. The CDR3 nucleotides read TGCAGTGCTAGAGATTTCAGGGCGCCAAAGAACACTGAAGCGTTCTTT.

This clonotype has a count of ten or more. The chain employs TRBV28 and TRBJ1-5, with 12 bases that match TRBD1. The CDR3 is 16 residues long. Germline V gene sequence: CDR1 MDHEN, CDR2 SYDVKM. J gave up 3 bases and V 8 bases, and 8 bases lay outside the gene matches. CDR3: CASGSGQGAVNQPQHF. DNA of the CDR3: TGTGCCAGCGGGTCGGGACAGGGGGCTGTCAATCAGCCCCAGCATTTT.

The sample holds many counts of this clonotype. This rearrangement joins TRBV20-1 to TRBJ1-6, with TRBD1 as a possible D gene (6 bases). Trimming cost V 0 bases and J 11 bases, with 20 bases left between them. Germline V gives CDR1 DFQATT, CDR2 SNEGSKA (reference sequence). The CDR3 is 16 amino acids. The CDR3 here is CSARDLRRQVPAPLHF. Here the CDR3 DNA reads TGCAGTGCTAGAGATTTGAGGAGACAGGTTCCAGCACCCCTCCACTTT.

This clonotype was picked up many times. The V and J genes are TRBV18 and TRBJ1-1; possible D gene TRBD1, 5 bases. The CDR3 is 14 amino acids. CDR1 and CDR2 (germline): KGHSH, LQKENI. Trimming took 3 bases from V and 1 from J, leaving 9 bases between them. The CDR3 DNA reads TGTGCCAGCTCACCGATACAGGAGAACACTGAAGCTTTCTTT. It is translated as CASSPIQENTEAFF.

In its sample, this clonotype was seen many times. The CDR3 is CASSLGDRSSGELFF. For the CDR3, the DNA is TGTGCCAGCAGTTTAGGTGACAGGTCGTCCGGGGAGCTGTTTTTT. J is TRBJ2-2 and V is TRBV12-3 or TRBV12-4; perhaps TRBD1 as D (6 bases). V lost 1 base to trimming and J lost 6 bases, with 12 bases between them. The CDR3 spans 15 residues.

This clonotype has only one observation. This may be a read error: a much more frequent sequence differs by one nucleotide. The V call is TRBV6-5, the J call TRBJ1-2; no definite D call. The germline CDR1 and CDR2 sequences are MNHEY and SVGAGI. The CDR3 runs 12 residues. The CDR3 nucleotides are TGTGCCAGCACCGACTCGGAATCTGGCTCCACCTTC. Its protein product is CASTDSESGSTF.

There are many counts of this clonotype. The CDR3 loop reads CASSLDRGSSHYNEQFF. The CDR3 DNA reads TGTGCCAGCAGCTTAGACAGGGGGAGCTCCCACTACAATGAGCAGTTCTTC. The chain has TRBV7-6 and TRBJ2-1; 8 nucleotides match TRBD1. In germline, CDR1 is SGHVS, CDR2 FNYEAQ. The V segment lost 1 base and the J segment 3 bases; nucleotides outside the gene matches: 8. The CDR3 runs 17 residues.

This clonotype was detected many times. The chain joins TRBV6-5 to TRBJ1-2, with a weak D call TRBD1 (5 bases). Trimming took 2 bases from V and 10 from J, leaving 17 bases between them. The CDR3 contains 14 residues. In germline, CDR1 is MNHEY, CDR2 SVGAGI. DNA of the CDR3: TGTGCCAGCAGTTACCGGGACGTCTCAGGAGACTACACCTTC. Protein sequence: CASSYRDVSGDYTF.

The chain combines TRBV14 with TRBJ2-7; TRBD1 aligns across 7 bases. J was trimmed by 7 bases and V by 1 base; bases with no gene match: 7. This CDR3 has 14 amino acids. CDR1 and CDR2 from the germline V gene are SGHDN and FVKESK. CDR3 in amino acids: CASSQGTGAGEQYV. Here the CDR3 DNA reads TGTGCCAGCAGCCAAGGAACAGGGGCTGGGGAGCAGTACGTC.

This clonotype has a count of ten or more. The CDR3 coding sequence is TGCAGTGCTAGAGATGTCGGCAGGGTAAGGGACACAGATACGCAGTATTTT. It translates to CSARDVGRVRDTDTQYF. This sequence joins TRBV20-1 and TRBJ2-3, with D possibly being TRBD1 (5 bases). The CDR3 spans 17 residues. The germline V gene has CDR1 DFQATT and CDR2 SNEGSKA (reference sequence). V lost 0 bases and J 2 bases, leaving 18 bases between the germline ends.

This clonotype was observed at least ten times. V usage is TRBV29-1 and J usage is TRBJ1-1, with no clear D. V lost 6 bases and J lost 8, with 16 bases in between. Looked up from germline, CDR1 is SQVTM and CDR2 is ANQGSEA. This CDR3 is 12 amino acids long. The CDR3 loop reads CSVQLRTSEAFF. CDR3 nucleotide sequence: TGCAGCGTCCAACTTCGTACCTCCGAAGCTTTCTTT.